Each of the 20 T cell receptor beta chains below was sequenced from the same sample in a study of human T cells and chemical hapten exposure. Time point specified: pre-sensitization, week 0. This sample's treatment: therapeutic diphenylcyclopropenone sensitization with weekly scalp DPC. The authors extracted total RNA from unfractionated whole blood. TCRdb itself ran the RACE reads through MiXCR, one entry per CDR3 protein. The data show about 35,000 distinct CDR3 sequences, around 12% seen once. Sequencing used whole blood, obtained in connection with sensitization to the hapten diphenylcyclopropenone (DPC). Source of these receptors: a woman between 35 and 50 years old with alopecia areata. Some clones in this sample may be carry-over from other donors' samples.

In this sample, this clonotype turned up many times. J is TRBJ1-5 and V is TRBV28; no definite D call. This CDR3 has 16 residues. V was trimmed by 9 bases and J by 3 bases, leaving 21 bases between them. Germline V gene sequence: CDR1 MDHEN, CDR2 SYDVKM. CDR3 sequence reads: CARAWEAQIFNQPQHF. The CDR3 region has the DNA TGTGCCAGGGCCTGGGAAGCCCAGATATTCAATCAGCCCCAGCATTTT.

The CDR3 sequence is CASSLGTVASRFYNEQFF. CDR3 in DNA: TGTGCCAGCAGTTTAGGGACAGTGGCCTCCCGCTTCTACAATGAGCAGTTCTTC. The rearrangement uses TRBV27 and TRBJ2-1; 7 bases map to TRBD1. Germline V gene data show CDR1 as MNHEY and CDR2 as SMNVEV (reference sequence). This CDR3 has 18 amino acids. Trimming took 2 bases from V and 3 from J; bases not matched to a gene: 13.

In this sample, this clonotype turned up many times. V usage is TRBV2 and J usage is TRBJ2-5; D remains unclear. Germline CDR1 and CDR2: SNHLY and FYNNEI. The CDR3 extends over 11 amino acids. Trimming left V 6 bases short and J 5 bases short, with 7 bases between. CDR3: CASRLVETQYF. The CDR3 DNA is TGTGCCAGCAGGCTAGTGGAGACCCAGTACTTC.

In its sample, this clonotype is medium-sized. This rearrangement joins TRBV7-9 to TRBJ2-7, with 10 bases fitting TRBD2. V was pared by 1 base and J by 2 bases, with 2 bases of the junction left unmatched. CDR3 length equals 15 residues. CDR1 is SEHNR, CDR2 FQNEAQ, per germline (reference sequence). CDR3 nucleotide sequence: TGTGCCAGCAGCTTAGTGAGCGGGAGGGCCTACGAGCAGTACTTC. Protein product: CASSLVSGRAYEQYF.

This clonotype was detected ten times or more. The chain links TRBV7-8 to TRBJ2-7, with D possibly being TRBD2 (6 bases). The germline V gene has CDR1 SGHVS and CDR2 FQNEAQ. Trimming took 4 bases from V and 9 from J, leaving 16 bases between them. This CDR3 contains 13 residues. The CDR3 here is CASSSDQARGQYF. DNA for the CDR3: TGTGCCAGCAGCTCCGACCAGGCGCGGGGGCAGTACTTC.

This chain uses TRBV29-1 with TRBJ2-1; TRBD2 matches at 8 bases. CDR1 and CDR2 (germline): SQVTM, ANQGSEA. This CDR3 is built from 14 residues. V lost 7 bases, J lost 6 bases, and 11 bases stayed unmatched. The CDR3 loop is CSARLAGASNEQFF. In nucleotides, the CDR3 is TGCAGCGCCAGGCTAGCGGGTGCCAGCAATGAGCAGTTCTTC.

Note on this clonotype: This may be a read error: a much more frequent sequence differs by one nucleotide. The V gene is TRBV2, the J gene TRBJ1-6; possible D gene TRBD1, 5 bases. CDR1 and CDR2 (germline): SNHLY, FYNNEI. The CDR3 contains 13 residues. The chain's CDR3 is CVSTQGPNSPLHF. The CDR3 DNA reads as TGTGTCAGCACTCAGGGACCGAATTCACCCCTCCACTTT.

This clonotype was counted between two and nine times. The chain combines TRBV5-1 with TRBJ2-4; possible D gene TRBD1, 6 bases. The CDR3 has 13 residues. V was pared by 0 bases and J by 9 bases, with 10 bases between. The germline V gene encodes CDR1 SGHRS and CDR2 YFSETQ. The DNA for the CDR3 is TGCGCCAGCAGCTTGGACAGGGCGAGCATTCAGTACTTC. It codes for CASSLDRASIQYF.

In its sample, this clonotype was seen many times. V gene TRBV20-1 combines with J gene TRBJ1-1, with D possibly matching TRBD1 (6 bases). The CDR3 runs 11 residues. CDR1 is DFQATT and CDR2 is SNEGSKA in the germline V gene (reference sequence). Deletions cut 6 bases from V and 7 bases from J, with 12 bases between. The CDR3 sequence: CSARGPGEAFF. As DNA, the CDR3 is TGCAGTGCCCGGGGGCCCGGTGAAGCTTTCTTT.

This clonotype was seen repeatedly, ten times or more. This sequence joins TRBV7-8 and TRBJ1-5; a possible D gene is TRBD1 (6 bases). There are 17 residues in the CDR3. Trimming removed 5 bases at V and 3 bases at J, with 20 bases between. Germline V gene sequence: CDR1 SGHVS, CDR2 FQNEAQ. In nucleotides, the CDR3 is TGTGCCAGCAGCCCCAACTCACCAGGGGCCGCCAATCAGCCCCAGCATTTT. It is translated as CASSPNSPGAANQPQHF.

The CDR3 loop is CSVDTLQGPYGYTF. In DNA, the CDR3 is TGCAGCGTGGATACCTTACAGGGTCCCTATGGCTACACCTTC. The chain employs TRBV29-1 and TRBJ1-2, with D tentatively TRBD1 (6 bases). The CDR3 spans 14 residues. Germline V gene data show CDR1 as SQVTM and CDR2 as ANQGSEA. V was pared by 6 bases and J by 4 bases, with 18 bases between.

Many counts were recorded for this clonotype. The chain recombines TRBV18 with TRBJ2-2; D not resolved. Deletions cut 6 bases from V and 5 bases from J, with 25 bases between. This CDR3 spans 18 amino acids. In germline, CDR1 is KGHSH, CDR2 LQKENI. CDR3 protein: CASSPYETGEQNTGELFF. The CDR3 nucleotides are TGTGCCAGCTCCCCATACGAAACTGGCGAACAAAATACCGGGGAGCTGTTTTTT.

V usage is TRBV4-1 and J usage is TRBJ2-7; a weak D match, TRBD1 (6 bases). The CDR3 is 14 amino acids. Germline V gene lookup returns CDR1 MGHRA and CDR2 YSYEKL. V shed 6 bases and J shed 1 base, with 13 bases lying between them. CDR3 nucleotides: TGCGCCAGCAGACCCGGGACAAATTCCTACGAGCAGTACTTC. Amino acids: CASRPGTNSYEQYF.

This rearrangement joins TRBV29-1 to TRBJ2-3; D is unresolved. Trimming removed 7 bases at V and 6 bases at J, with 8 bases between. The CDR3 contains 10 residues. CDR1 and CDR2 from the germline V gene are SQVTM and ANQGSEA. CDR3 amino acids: CSAYGDTQYF. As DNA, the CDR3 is TGCAGCGCGTACGGGGATACGCAGTATTTT.

CDR3 loop: CSARSSPEKQFF. The CDR3 DNA follows: TGCAGTGCTAGATCCTCCCCGGAAAAACAATTCTTC. The chain employs TRBV20-1 and TRBJ2-1, with D hard to call. Germline V gene data show CDR1 as DFQATT and CDR2 as SNEGSKA (reference sequence). The V end was cut by 2 bases, the J end by 16 bases, with 18 bases between. The CDR3 covers 12 residues.

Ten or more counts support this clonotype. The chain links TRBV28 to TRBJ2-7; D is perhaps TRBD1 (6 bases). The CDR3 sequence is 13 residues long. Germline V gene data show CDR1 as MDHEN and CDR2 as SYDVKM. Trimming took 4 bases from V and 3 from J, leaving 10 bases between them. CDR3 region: CASSSGQLYEQYF. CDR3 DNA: TGTGCCAGCAGTTCCGGACAGCTCTACGAGCAGTACTTC.

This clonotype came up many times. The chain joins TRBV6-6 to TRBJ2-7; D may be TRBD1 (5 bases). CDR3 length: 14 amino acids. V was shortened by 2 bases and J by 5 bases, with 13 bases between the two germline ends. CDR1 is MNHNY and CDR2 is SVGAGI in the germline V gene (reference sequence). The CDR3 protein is CASSYAGQTHEQYF. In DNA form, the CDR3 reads TGTGCCAGCAGTTACGCTGGACAAACCCACGAGCAGTACTTC.

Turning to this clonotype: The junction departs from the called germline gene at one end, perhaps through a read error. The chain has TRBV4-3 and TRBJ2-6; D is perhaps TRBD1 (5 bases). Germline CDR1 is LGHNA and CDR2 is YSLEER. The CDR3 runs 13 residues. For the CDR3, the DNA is TGCGCCAGCAGCCAAGAAGGGGACAACGTCCTGACTTTC. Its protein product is CASSQEGDNVLTF.

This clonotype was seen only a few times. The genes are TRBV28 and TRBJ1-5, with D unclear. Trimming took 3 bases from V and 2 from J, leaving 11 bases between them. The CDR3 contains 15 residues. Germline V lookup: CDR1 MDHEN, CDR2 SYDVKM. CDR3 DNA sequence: TGTGCCAGCAGTTTTAGCCACTCCGGCAATCAGCCCCAGCATTTT. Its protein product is CASSFSHSGNQPQHF.

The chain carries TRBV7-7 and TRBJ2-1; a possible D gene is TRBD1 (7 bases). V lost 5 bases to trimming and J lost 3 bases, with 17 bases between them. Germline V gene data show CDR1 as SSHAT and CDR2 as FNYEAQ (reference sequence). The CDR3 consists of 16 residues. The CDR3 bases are TGTGCCAGCAGCGCGAGGGCAGGGGGGTACTACAATGAGCAGTTCTTC. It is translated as CASSARAGGYYNEQFF.